This T cell receptor (beta chain) comes out of a study of PD-1 blockade in classical Hodgkin lymphoma. The table came from immunoSEQ multiplex PCR; TCRdb's copy has only in-frame clones and leaves some out. The sample carries 30,000 to 40,000 clones, 90% to 95% recorded once. Points from the study as a whole: Among the patients, those starting nivolumab under 1 year after ASCT were excluded. Complete responders started with a diversity level that resembled newly diagnosed patients at baseline. Prior therapy or disease activity may underlie the repertoire differences, whose causes remain undefined.

In the case of this clone: Its antigen remains unidentified.

Trimming pared 2 bases from V and 0 bases from J, leaving 7 bases between. This CDR3 contains 15 residues. In germline, CDR1 is MNHEY, CDR2 SVGAGI. Regarding time point: cycle 4 day 1 (C4D1), after less than seven weeks of nivolumab. All the patients suffered relapse after autologous stem cell transplantation, and brentuximab vedotin exposure differed. Investigators isolated CD4+ T cells from thawed PBMCs through magnetic negative selection. Material: CD4+ T cells from blood, obtained before the fourth cycle of nivolumab. The rearrangement uses TRBV6-5 and TRBJ1-4, with D hard to call. This receptor was taken from a human donor with classical Hodgkin lymphoma. The DNA for the CDR3 is TGTGCCAGCAGTTACACACGTGCAACTAATGAAAAACTGTTTTTT. Protein: CASSYTRATNEKLFF.